The 24 T cell receptor beta chains listed next were all sequenced from one sample in a study of control samples from healthy donors and cancer patients. The table came from immunoSEQ multiplex PCR; TCRdb's copy has only in-frame clones and leaves some out. The table shows about 130,000 clones, with about 88% occurring only once. The material sequenced was blood. The receptors come from a man between 45 and 60 years old in good health.

The genes are TRBV5-1 and TRBJ2-7; no clear D. The V end was cut by 0 bases, the J end by 5 bases, with 12 bases between. Germline V gene lookup returns CDR1 SGHRS and CDR2 YFSETQ. CDR3 length: 14 residues. The CDR3 nucleotides are TGCGCCAGCAGCTTGGCCAGGAATTTGAACGAGCAGTACTTC. It specifies CASSLARNLNEQYF.

V and J are TRBV7-2 and TRBJ2-5, with 8 nucleotides matching TRBD1. Germline CDR1 and CDR2: SGHTA and FQGNSA. Trimming at V came to 4 bases and at J to 1 base, leaving 8 bases not matched to a gene. The CDR3 length is 16 residues. CDR3 region: CASSWKGQVIQETQYF. The CDR3 DNA follows: TGTGCCAGCAGCTGGAAGGGACAGGTGATCCAAGAGACCCAGTACTTC.

The gene calls are TRBV5-5 and TRBJ2-1; D might be TRBD1 or TRBD2, each matching 5 bases. The V end was cut by 2 bases, the J end by 9 bases, with 18 bases between. The CDR3 is 15 residues long. Germline values: CDR1 SGHKS, CDR2 YYEKEE (reference sequence). The CDR3: CASSFSGQSGSEQFF. The CDR3 DNA reads TGTGCCAGCAGCTTCAGTGGACAATCGGGGTCTGAGCAGTTCTTC.

The chain employs TRBV7-2 and TRBJ2-3; D uncertain. This CDR3 is built from 14 residues. Trimming left V 2 bases short and J 4 bases short, with 10 bases between. Per the germline V gene, CDR1 is SGHTA and CDR2 is FQGNSA. The CDR3 loop is CASSLKVTADTQYF. In nucleotides, the CDR3 is TGTGCCAGCAGCTTAAAAGTAACAGCAGATACGCAGTATTTT.

V gene TRBV6-5 combines with J gene TRBJ2-7; D uncertain. This CDR3 contains 14 residues. The germline V gene encodes CDR1 MNHEY and CDR2 SVGAGI. The germline V and J ends were trimmed by 0 bases and 6 bases, with 12 bases remaining between them. The CDR3 reads CASSYSRRHGEQYF. DNA of the CDR3: TGTGCCAGCAGTTACTCGAGACGTCATGGCGAGCAGTACTTC.

This clone was seen a few times. This sequence joins TRBV4-1 and TRBJ1-4; possibly TRBD1 for D (6 bases). Germline V gene data show CDR1 as MGHRA and CDR2 as YSYEKL. This CDR3 has 18 amino acids. V was pared by 1 base and J by 0 bases, with 15 bases between. CDR3 bases: TGCGCCAGCAGCCAAGCACTTGGGGGCAACCCAACTAATGAAAAACTGTTTTTT. Its translation: CASSQALGGNPTNEKLFF.

J is TRBJ2-3 and V is TRBV11-2, with D perhaps TRBD2 (5 bases). The CDR3 consists of 15 residues. Germline loops: CDR1 SGHAT, CDR2 FQNNGV. Deletions cut 5 bases from V and 5 bases from J, with 17 bases between. CDR3 nucleotides: TGTGCCAGCAGCCCCGGTCGGACTCAACGAGATACGCAGTATTTT. It yields the protein CASSPGRTQRDTQYF.

V gene TRBV19 combines with J gene TRBJ2-5, with D perhaps matching TRBD2 (8 bases). This CDR3 region has 15 residues. Between the trimmed V and J ends, which lost 5 bases and 4 bases, there was a span of 17 bases. CDR1 and CDR2 from the germline V gene are LNHDA and SQIVND (reference sequence). The CDR3 here is CASSDRAAGGETQYF. For the CDR3, the DNA is TGTGCCAGTAGTGACAGGGCCGCGGGAGGAGAGACCCAGTACTTC.

A single count supports this clone. The genes are TRBV9 and TRBJ2-2; 7 bases are a match to TRBD1. Germline V gene lookup returns CDR1 SGDLS and CDR2 YYNGEE. There are 15 residues in the CDR3. V gave up 5 bases and J gave up 4 bases; unmatched junction bases: 8. DNA for the CDR3: TGTGCCAGCAGGGGATCGACAGGGCCCACCGGGGAGCTGTTTTTT. As protein: CASRGSTGPTGELFF.

This clone has a single count. The chain uses TRBV7-2 and TRBJ1-5; D is perhaps TRBD1 (5 bases). V lost 3 bases and J lost 7, with 13 bases in between. The germline gives CDR1 SGHTA, CDR2 FQGNSA. The CDR3 length is 14 residues. The CDR3 region has the DNA TGTGCCAGCAGCTTTGGCAGGGATGGACAGCCCCAGCATTTT. Its protein is CASSFGRDGQPQHF.

This chain links TRBV3-1 (or the pseudogene TRBV3-2) with TRBJ1-2; D ambiguous. The germline V and J ends were trimmed by 0 bases and 0 bases, with 8 bases remaining between them. Germline V gene data show CDR1 as LGHDT and CDR2 as YNNKEL (reference sequence). The CDR3 is 15 amino acids. CDR3 DNA: TGTGCCAGCAGCCAAGAGCGCCAGCCTAACTATGGCTACACCTTC. Translated: CASSQERQPNYGYTF.

This chain links TRBV28 with TRBJ1-6, with D possibly matching TRBD1 (5 bases). CDR1 and CDR2 (germline): MDHEN, SYDVKM. The CDR3 sequence is 13 residues long. V was clipped by 11 bases and J by 7 bases, with 15 bases between them. In DNA, the CDR3 is TGTGCCCTAGGGGCGGGGGGGAATTCACCCCTCCACTTT. It is translated as CALGAGGNSPLHF. Together with reference TRBV28 and TRBJ1-6, the CDR3 gives the full variable domain: DVKVTQSSRYLVKRTGEKVFLECVQDMDHENMFWYRQDPGLGLRLIYFSYDVKMKEKGDIPEGYSVSREKKERFSLILESASTNQTSMYLCALGAGGNSPLHFGNGTRLTVT.

The table lists this clone with a count of one. The chain joins TRBV11-2 to TRBJ1-2; the D gene is possibly TRBD1 (5 bases). From germline, CDR1 is SGHAT and CDR2 FQNNGV. CDR3 length: 13 amino acids. V was trimmed by 4 bases and J by 5 bases, leaving 11 bases between them. CDR3 sequence: CASSSTQAYGYTF. In DNA form, the CDR3 reads TGTGCCAGCAGCTCAACACAGGCTTATGGCTACACCTTC.

The chain combines TRBV7-2 with TRBJ2-2, with no clear D. Trimming cost V 1 base and J 1 base, with 10 bases left between them. This CDR3 has 16 amino acids. The germline V gene encodes CDR1 SGHTA and CDR2 FQGNSA. CDR3: CASSLDPGLNTGELFF. The CDR3 DNA reads TGTGCCAGCAGCTTAGACCCGGGTTTGAACACCGGGGAGCTGTTTTTT.

The chain links TRBV5-1 to TRBJ2-7; D is tentatively TRBD1 or TRBD2 (5 bases each). CDR1 SGHRS and CDR2 YFSETQ come from the germline V gene. Trimming cost V 4 bases and J 4 bases, with 6 bases left between them. The CDR3 runs 11 residues. The CDR3 nucleotides are TGCGCCAGCAGCGGGGGTTACGAGCAGTACTTC. This encodes CASSGGYEQYF. The variable domain in full, with the rest retrieved from reference TRBV5-1 and TRBJ2-7, is KAGVTQTPRYLIKTRGQQVTLSCSPISGHRSVSWYQQTPGQGLQFLFEYFSETQRNKGNFPGRFSGRQFSNSRSEMNVSTLELGDSALYLCASSGGYEQYFGPGTRLTVT.

V gene TRBV28 combines with J gene TRBJ2-1, with 8 bases identical to TRBD1. The CDR3 extends over 15 amino acids. In germline, CDR1 is MDHEN, CDR2 SYDVKM. V was clipped by 5 bases and J by 1 base; unmatched bases: 4. CDR3: CASSLQGASYNEQFF. CDR3 nucleotide sequence: TGTGCCAGCAGTCTTCAGGGGGCTTCCTACAATGAGCAGTTCTTC. The full variable domain, completed using reference TRBV28 and TRBJ2-1, is DVKVTQSSRYLVKRTGEKVFLECVQDMDHENMFWYRQDPGLGLRLIYFSYDVKMKEKGDIPEGYSVSREKKERFSLILESASTNQTSMYLCASSLQGASYNEQFFGPGTRLTVL.

The rearrangement uses TRBV5-4 and TRBJ2-5; 7 bases fit TRBD1. Trimming at V came to 3 bases and at J to 2 bases, leaving 1 base not matched to a gene. The length of the CDR3 is 13 residues. The V gene's germline CDR1 is SGHNT and CDR2 YYREEE (reference sequence). The CDR3 sequence: CASSSGGQETQYF. The CDR3, as DNA: TGTGCCAGCAGCTCAGGGGGTCAAGAGACCCAGTACTTC.

The chain links TRBV5-1 to TRBJ1-6; D call uncertain. CDR3 length: 13 residues. Germline V CDR1 and CDR2: SGHRS, YFSETQ. Deletions cut 2 bases from V and 7 bases from J, with 7 bases between. The CDR3 nucleotides read TGCGCCAGCAGCTTAACGGACAATTCACCCCTCCACTTT. Encoded protein: CASSLTDNSPLHF.

The chain uses TRBV6-5 and TRBJ2-7; no reliable D call. Trimming cost V 7 bases and J 1 base, with 11 bases left between them. Germline CDR1 is MNHEY and CDR2 is SVGAGI. The CDR3 is made up of 13 amino acids. In DNA form, the CDR3 reads TGTGCCAGCAATGCGGCTCCTTCCTACGAGCAGTACTTC. Amino acid sequence: CASNAAPSYEQYF.

The chain couples TRBV30 to TRBJ2-2; a weak D match, TRBD1 (6 bases). The CDR3 consists of 13 residues. V was cut by 5 bases and J by 6 bases, with 13 bases left in between. Per the germline V gene, CDR1 is GTSNPN and CDR2 is SVGIG (reference sequence). The CDR3 DNA is TGTGCCTGGTTACAGGGACGCGCCGGGGAGCTGTTTTTT. Its translation: CAWLQGRAGELFF.

The chain employs TRBV4-1 and TRBJ1-6; possible D gene TRBD1, 5 bases. This CDR3 has 15 residues. Germline V gene data show CDR1 as MGHRA and CDR2 as YSYEKL. The V and J ends lost 0 bases and 8 bases respectively, with 11 bases between them. CDR3 nucleotides: TGCGCCAGCAGCCAAGACACAGGAGGCTATTCACCCCTCCACTTT. Residues: CASSQDTGGYSPLHF.

The chain carries TRBV5-1 and TRBJ2-7, with TRBD1 identical over 8 bases. CDR3 length equals 15 residues. The trim removed 6 bases at V and 5 bases at J, leaving 13 bases unmatched. Per the germline V gene, CDR1 is SGHRS and CDR2 is YFSETQ. The CDR3 coding sequence is TGCGCCAGCACGCCGATGGGGGGACAGGTCAACGAGCAGTACTTC. This encodes CASTPMGGQVNEQYF.

The chain uses TRBV5-6 and TRBJ1-2; no clear D. CDR3 size: 14 residues. Per germline, CDR1 SGHDT and CDR2 YYEEEE. V lost 2 bases and J 3 bases, leaving 11 bases between the germline ends. CDR3 in amino acids: CASSFAANYYGYTF. The CDR3 region has the DNA TGTGCCAGCAGCTTTGCGGCCAATTACTATGGCTACACCTTC.

The genes are TRBV18 and TRBJ1-6, with 10 bases matching TRBD1. The junction had 10 bases not matched to a gene; V was cut back by 1 base and J by 10 bases. CDR3 size: 17 residues. Germline V gene data show CDR1 as KGHSH and CDR2 as LQKENI. The CDR3 nucleotides are TGTGCCAGCTCACCACTCGCCGTGGGACAGGGGCACTCACCCCTCCACTTT. Its protein product is CASSPLAVGQGHSPLHF.